What follows are 6 T cell receptor beta chains derived from one specimen sequenced in a study of T cells after yellow fever vaccination. TCRdb fed the 5' RACE reads into MiXCR, producing one record per CDR3 protein. The sample contains approximately 550,000 distinct CDR3 sequences, 13% of which appear only once. The sequenced sample was PBMCs, obtained on the day of the yellow fever booster vaccination. The origin of the receptors is a young man who received the YFV17D yellow fever vaccine.

The chain is built from TRBV20-1 and TRBJ2-3; 9 bases align to TRBD2. J was trimmed by 2 bases and V by 1 base; bases with no gene match: 10. The CDR3 is made up of 17 amino acids. The germline V gene has CDR1 DFQATT and CDR2 SNEGSKA (reference sequence). The CDR3 nucleotides are TGCAGTGCTAGAGCCGGGGAGGGGACTAGCTCCACAGATACGCAGTATTTT. As protein: CSARAGEGTSSTDTQYF.

This chain links TRBV19 with TRBJ2-7, with D possibly TRBD1 on 6 matching bases. Deletions cut 4 bases from V and 4 bases from J, with 17 bases between. Germline lookup yields CDR1 LNHDA and CDR2 SQIVND (reference sequence). The CDR3 loop spans 15 amino acids. Here the CDR3 DNA reads TGTGCCAGTAGTACCCAGGGGATGAGCAGGTACGAGCAGTACTTC. The encoded protein is CASSTQGMSRYEQYF.

This sequence joins TRBV4-3 and TRBJ2-7; TRBD2 matches at 7 bases. CDR1 is LGHNA, CDR2 YSLEER, per germline. The CDR3 is 17 amino acids. V trimming: 3 bases; J trimming: 0 bases; junction bases outside the gene matches: 11. The CDR3 reads CASSQDHSSGFSYEQYF. In DNA, the CDR3 is TGCGCCAGCAGCCAGGATCACTCTAGCGGATTCTCCTACGAGCAGTACTTC.

The sample holds a few counts of this clonotype. The limits of the CDR3 on the DNA are not certain, so only TCRdb's listed CDR3 is given. This chain joins TRBV21-1 and TRBJ2-6; no check of the table's D call, TRBD1, against the DNA was made. TRBV21-1 is marked as a pseudogene. The CDR3 contains 19 residues when both ends are counted. The chain's CDR3 is CASSTSCRGVGSGANVLTF.

The table lists this clonotype with many counts. The gene calls are TRBV20-1 and TRBJ1-5; D uncertain. V was trimmed by 5 bases and J by 3 bases, leaving 8 bases between them. The CDR3 contains 12 residues. Per the germline V gene, CDR1 is DFQATT and CDR2 is SNEGSKA (reference sequence). The CDR3 DNA reads as TGCAGTGCTGTCAGATCCAATCAGCCCCAGCATTTT. Protein product: CSAVRSNQPQHF.

In nucleotides, the CDR3 is TGTGCCACCAGCAGAGATCTGCCTAGCGTAGAGACCCAGTACTTC. Translation: CATSRDLPSVETQYF. The rearrangement joins TRBV15 to TRBJ2-5; TRBD2 is a possible D gene (6 bases). V was shortened by 0 bases and J by 4 bases, with 12 bases between the two germline ends. This CDR3 region has 15 residues. Germline assignment: CDR1 LNHNV and CDR2 YYDKDF (reference sequence).